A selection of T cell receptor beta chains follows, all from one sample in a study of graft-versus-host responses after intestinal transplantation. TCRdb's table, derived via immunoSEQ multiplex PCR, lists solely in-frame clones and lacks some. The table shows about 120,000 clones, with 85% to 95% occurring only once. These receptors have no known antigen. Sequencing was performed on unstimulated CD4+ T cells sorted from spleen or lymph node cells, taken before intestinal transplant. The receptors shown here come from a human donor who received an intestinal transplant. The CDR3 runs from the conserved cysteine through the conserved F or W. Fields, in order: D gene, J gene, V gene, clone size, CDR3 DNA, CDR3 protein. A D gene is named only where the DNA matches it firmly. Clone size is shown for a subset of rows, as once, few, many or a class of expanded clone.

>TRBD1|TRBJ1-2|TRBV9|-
TGTGCCAGCAGCGAAGGGACAGCCTCCGGACATGGCTACACCTTC
CASSEGTASGHGYTF
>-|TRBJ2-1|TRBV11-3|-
TGTGCCAGCAGCTTAGGGATAAGCTCCTACAATGAGCAGTTCTTC
CASSLGISSYNEQFF
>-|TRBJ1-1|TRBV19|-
TGTGCCAGTAGGTACAGGGATGCTGAAGCTTTCTTT
CASRYRDAEAFF
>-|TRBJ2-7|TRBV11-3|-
TGTGCCAGCAGCTTAGAGGGAGGAACAGGGAAAAAGTACTTC
CASSLEGGTGKKYF
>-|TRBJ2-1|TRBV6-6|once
TGTGCCAGCAGTTACAATGAGCAGTTCTTC
CASSYNEQFF
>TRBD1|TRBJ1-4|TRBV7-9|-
TGTGCCAGCAGCTTGGCACAGGGGGGGGAAAAACTGTTTTTT
CASSLAQGGEKLFF
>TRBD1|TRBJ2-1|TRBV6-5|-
TGTGCCAGCAGGCGACAGGGGTTGGGGCAGTTCTTC
CASRRQGLGQFF
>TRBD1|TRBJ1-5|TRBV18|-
TGTGCCAGCTCGAACCGGGACAGGGGAAATCAGCCCCAGCATTTT
CASSNRDRGNQPQHF
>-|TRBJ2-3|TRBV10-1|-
TGCGCCAGCAGTGGCCCTCCGGGCCCTAGGGGTACGGATACGCAGTATTTT
CASSGPPGPRGTDTQYF
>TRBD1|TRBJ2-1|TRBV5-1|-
TGCGCCAGCCGCAGGGGGAATGAGCAGTTCTTC
CASRRGNEQFF
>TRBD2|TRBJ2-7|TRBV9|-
TGTGCCAGCAGCGACGGGACTAGCGGACGTTCCTACGAGCAGTACTTC
CASSDGTSGRSYEQYF
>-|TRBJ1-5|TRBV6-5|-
TGTGCCAGCAGTTACCCTCGGACAATCCAATCGGGGCCCCAGCATTTT
CASSYPRTIQSGPQHF
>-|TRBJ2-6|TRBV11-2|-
TGTGCCAGCAGTGGGACAATAAGGGCCAACGTCCTGACTTTC
CASSGTIRANVLTF
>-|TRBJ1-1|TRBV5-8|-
TGTGCCAGCAGCTTGGAAATTCCCGGGATTAACACTGAAGCTTTCTTT
CASSLEIPGINTEAFF
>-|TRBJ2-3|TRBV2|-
TGTGCCAGCAGGCAGACCACAGATACGCAGTATTTT
CASRQTTDTQYF
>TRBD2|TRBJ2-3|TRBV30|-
TGTGCCGGAACTAGCGGGAGTATGGATACGCAGTATTTT
CAGTSGSMDTQYF
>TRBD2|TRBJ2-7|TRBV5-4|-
TGTGCCAGCAGCCCGGGACTAGCGGGGGACGGATCCTACGAGCAGTACTTC
CASSPGLAGDGSYEQYF
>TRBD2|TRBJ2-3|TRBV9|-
TGTGCCAGCAGCGTAGCAGCGGGGGGTGGAAATACGCAGTATTTT
CASSVAAGGGNTQYF
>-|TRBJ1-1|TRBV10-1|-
TGCGCCAGCAGTGAGCCGGGACGCACTGAAGCTTTCTTT
CASSEPGRTEAFF
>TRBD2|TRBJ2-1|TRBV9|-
TGTGCCAGCAGCGTAGTGCCTAGCGGCAATGAGCAGTTCTTC
CASSVVPSGNEQFF
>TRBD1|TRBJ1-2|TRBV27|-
TGTGCCAGCTCAAACAGGGGGCTAAGAGGCTACACCTTC
CASSNRGLRGYTF
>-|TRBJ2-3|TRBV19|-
TGTGCCAGTAGTATCCGGGATACGCAGTATTTT
CASSIRDTQYF
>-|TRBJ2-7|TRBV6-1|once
TGTGCCAGCAGTGAAGCGGGCAGCTACGAGCAGTACTTC
CASSEAGSYEQYF
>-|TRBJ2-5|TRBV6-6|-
TGTGCCAGCAGTTACAAGGAGACCCAGTACTTC
CASSYKETQYF
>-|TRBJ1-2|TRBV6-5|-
TGTGCCAGCAGCCCACTCCACAGGGTCGGTGGCTACACCTTC
CASSPLHRVGGYTF
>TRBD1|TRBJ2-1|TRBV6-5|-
TGTGCCAGCAGTTACGACAGGGGTTCCATAAATGAGCAGTTCTTC
CASSYDRGSINEQFF
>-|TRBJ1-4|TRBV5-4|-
TGTGCCAGCAGCTTGGGCTCCCCAGGGCCTAATGAAAAACTGTTTTTT
CASSLGSPGPNEKLFF
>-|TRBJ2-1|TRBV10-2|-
TGCGCCAGCAGTGCCCCCCTTTCTGAGCAGTTCTTC
CASSAPLSEQFF
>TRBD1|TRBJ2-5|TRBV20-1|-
TGCAGCACAGGGGAAGAGACCCAGTACTTC
CSTGEETQYF
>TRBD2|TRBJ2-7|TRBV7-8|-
TGTGCCAGCAGCCTCCGGGGGGGAGGGAACTACGAGCAGTACTTC
CASSLRGGGNYEQYF
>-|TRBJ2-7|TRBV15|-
TGTGCCACCAGCAGAGGGGCGCTTTCGGTCTCCGAGCAGTACTTC
CATSRGALSVSEQYF
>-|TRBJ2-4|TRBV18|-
TGTGCCAGCTCACCGGGGGACATTCAGTACTTC
CASSPGDIQYF
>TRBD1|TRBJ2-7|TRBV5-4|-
TGTGCCAGCAGCCTGGGACAGTCCTACTACGAGCAGTACTTC
CASSLGQSYYEQYF
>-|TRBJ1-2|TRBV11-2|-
TGTGCCAGCAGCTTGACCGGGGGATTCTATGGCTACACCTTC
CASSLTGGFYGYTF
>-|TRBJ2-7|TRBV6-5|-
TGTGCCACTACCGGGACACCACTCGAGCAGTACTTC
CATTGTPLEQYF